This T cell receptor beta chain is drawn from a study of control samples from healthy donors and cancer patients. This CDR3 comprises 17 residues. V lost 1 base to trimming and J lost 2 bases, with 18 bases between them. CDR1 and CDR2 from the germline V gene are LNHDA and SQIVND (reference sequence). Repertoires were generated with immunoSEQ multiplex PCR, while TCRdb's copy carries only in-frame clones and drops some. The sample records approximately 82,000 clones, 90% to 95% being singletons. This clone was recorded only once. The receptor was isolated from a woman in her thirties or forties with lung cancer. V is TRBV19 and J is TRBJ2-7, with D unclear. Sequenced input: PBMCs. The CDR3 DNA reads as TGTGCCAGTAGTATAGCCCCGGCAGTTGTAATGGCCTACGAGCAGTACTTC. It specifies CASSIAPAVVMAYEQYF.